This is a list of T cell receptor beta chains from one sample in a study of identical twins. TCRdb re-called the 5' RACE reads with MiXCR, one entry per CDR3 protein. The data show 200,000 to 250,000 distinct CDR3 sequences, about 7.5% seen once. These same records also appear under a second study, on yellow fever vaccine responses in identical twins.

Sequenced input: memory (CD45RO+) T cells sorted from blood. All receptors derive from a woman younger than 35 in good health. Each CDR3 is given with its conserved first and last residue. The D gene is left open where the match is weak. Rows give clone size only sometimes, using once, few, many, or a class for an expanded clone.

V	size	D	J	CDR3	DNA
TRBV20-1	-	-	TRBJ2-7	CSARGPLAGLRSEQYF	TGCAGTGCCAGGGGGCCCCTAGCGGGATTGAGGTCGGAGCAGTACTTC
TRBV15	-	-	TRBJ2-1	CATSINPARSHEQFF	TGTGCCACCAGCATCAACCCCGCTAGGAGTCATGAGCAGTTCTTC
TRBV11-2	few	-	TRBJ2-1	CASSSPAYNEQFF	TGTGCCAGCAGCTCCCCAGCCTACAATGAGCAGTTCTTC
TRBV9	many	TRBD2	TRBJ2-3	CASSASGGVTDTQYF	TGTGCCAGCAGTGCTAGCGGGGGAGTCACAGATACGCAGTATTTT
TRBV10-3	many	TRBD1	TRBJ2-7	CAISGKRQGPTYEQYF	TGTGCCATCAGTGGAAAACGACAGGGGCCCACCTACGAGCAGTACTTC
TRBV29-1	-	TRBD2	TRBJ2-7	CSVRSGGNTYEQYF	TGCAGCGTTCGAAGCGGGGGGAACACCTACGAGCAGTACTTC
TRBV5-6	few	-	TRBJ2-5	CASSWDTGYQETQYF	TGTGCCAGCAGCTGGGATACGGGGTACCAAGAGACCCAGTACTTC
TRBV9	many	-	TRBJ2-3	CASSVGGSDTQYF	TGTGCCAGCAGCGTAGGGGGCTCGGATACGCAGTATTTT
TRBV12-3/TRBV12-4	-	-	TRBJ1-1	CASSLGMKNTEAFF	TGTGCCAGCAGTTTAGGGATGAAGAACACTGAAGCTTTCTTT
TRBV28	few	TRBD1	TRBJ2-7	CASRAGTGAGEQYF	TGTGCCAGCAGGGCGGGGACAGGGGCCGGCGAGCAGTACTTC
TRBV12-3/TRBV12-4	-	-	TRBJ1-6	CASSSDSNSPLHF	TGTGCCAGCAGTTCGGACAGTAATTCACCCCTCCACTTT
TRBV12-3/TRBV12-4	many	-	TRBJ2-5	CASRGTSDPRETQYF	TGTGCCAGCAGGGGGACATCCGACCCGCGAGAGACCCAGTACTTC
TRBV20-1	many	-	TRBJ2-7	CSASVVRVSYEQYF	TGCAGTGCTAGCGTGGTACGGGTCTCCTACGAGCAGTACTTC
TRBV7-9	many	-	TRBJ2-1	CASTIRNLETEQFF	TGTGCCAGCACCATTAGGAACCTCGAAACTGAGCAGTTCTTC
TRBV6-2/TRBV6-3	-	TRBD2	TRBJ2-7	CASSYQRGAHYEQYF	TGTGCCAGCAGTTACCAGCGGGGGGCCCACTACGAGCAGTACTTC
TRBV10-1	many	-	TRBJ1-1	CASSDTGNTEAFF	TGCGCCAGCAGTGATACTGGGAACACTGAAGCTTTCTTT
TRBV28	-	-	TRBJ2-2	CASSSAGATNTGELFF	TGTGCCAGCAGCTCCGCGGGGGCCACGAACACCGGGGAGCTGTTTTTT
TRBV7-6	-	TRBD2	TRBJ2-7	CASSLGLAGGSGYEQYF	TGTGCCAGCAGCTTAGGGCTAGCGGGGGGCTCTGGTTACGAGCAGTACTTC
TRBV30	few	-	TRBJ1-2	CAWSVGGSGNYGYTF	TGTGCCTGGAGTGTGGGGGGGTCGGGGAACTATGGCTACACCTTC
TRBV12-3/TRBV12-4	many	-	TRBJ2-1	CASSRDRTDNEQFF	TGTGCCAGCAGCCGAGACAGGACCGACAATGAGCAGTTCTTC
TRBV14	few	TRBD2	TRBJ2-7	CASSYKRGHSYEQYF	TGTGCCAGCAGCTACAAGCGGGGGCACTCCTACGAGCAGTACTTC
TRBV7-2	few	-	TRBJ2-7	CASSRDLTSSYEQYF	TGTGCCAGCAGCCGGGACTTGACAAGCTCCTACGAGCAGTACTTC
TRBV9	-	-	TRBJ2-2	CASSVSLPNRANTGELFF	TGTGCCAGCAGCGTAAGTCTTCCGAACAGGGCGAACACCGGGGAGCTGTTTTTT
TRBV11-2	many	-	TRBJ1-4	CASSLWRNEKLFF	TGTGCCAGCAGCTTATGGCGGAATGAAAAACTGTTTTTT
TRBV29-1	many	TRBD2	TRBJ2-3	CSVLAGRRTQYF	TGCAGCGTCTTAGCGGGCCGGAGGACGCAGTATTTT
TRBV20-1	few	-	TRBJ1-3	CSAREVNSGNTIYF	TGCAGTGCTAGAGAGGTCAACTCTGGAAACACCATATATTTT
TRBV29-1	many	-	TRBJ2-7	CPKKKGFEQYF	TGCCCTAAGAAAAAGGGGTTCGAGCAGTACTTC
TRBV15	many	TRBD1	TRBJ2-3	CATSLRGTGTDTQYF	TGTGCCACCAGCCTCCGTGGGACAGGCACAGATACGCAGTATTTT
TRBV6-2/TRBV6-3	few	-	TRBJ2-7	CASTPFRPGTPSGEQYF	TGTGCCAGCACGCCATTCCGGCCCGGGACACCCTCGGGGGAGCAGTACTTC
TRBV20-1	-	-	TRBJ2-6	CSAREEGGSGANVLTF	TGCAGTGCTAGAGAAGAAGGGGGCTCTGGGGCCAACGTCCTGACTTTC
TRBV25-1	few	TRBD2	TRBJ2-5	CASSGVAGNQETQYF	TGTGCCAGCAGTGGAGTAGCGGGTAATCAAGAGACCCAGTACTTC
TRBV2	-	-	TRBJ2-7	CASSVLGEPYEQYF	TGTGCCAGCAGTGTACTGGGGGAACCCTACGAGCAGTACTTC
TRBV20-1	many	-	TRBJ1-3	CSARSRGGGNTIYF	TGCAGTGCTAGGTCCAGGGGAGGCGGAAACACCATATATTTT
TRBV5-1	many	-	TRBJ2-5	CASSLSPGYLEPQETQYF	TGCGCCAGCAGCTTGAGCCCGGGCTATCTTGAGCCCCAAGAGACCCAGTACTTC
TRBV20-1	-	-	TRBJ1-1	CSARTQGLGAFF	TGCAGTGCTAGAACCCAGGGACTAGGGGCTTTCTTT
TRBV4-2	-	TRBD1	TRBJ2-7	CASSQEGLGTGFNEQYF	TGTGCCAGCAGCCAAGAGGGGCTCGGGACAGGCTTCAACGAGCAGTACTTC
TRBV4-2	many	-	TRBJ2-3	CASSQVGDTQYF	TGTGCCAGCAGCCAAGTTGGGGATACGCAGTATTTT
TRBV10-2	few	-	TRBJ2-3	CASSEDSGGTDTQYF	TGCGCCAGCAGTGAGGACTCAGGAGGCACAGATACGCAGTATTTT
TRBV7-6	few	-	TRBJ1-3	CANSPIAGLGNTIYF	TGTGCCAACAGCCCCATCGCGGGGTTAGGAAACACCATATATTTT
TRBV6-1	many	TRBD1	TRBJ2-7	CASRQTGGGSREQYF	TGTGCCAGCAGACAAACAGGGGGCGGCTCCCGGGAGCAGTACTTC
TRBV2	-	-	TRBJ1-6	CASSEQNSPLHF	TGTGCCAGCAGTGAACAGAATTCACCCCTCCACTTT
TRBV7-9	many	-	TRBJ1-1	CASSPSNVNTEAFF	TGTGCCAGCAGCCCCTCGAACGTGAACACTGAAGCTTTCTTT
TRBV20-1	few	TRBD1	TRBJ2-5	CSARGGAGGKETQYF	TGCAGTGCTAGAGGTGGGGCAGGGGGTAAAGAGACCCAGTACTTC
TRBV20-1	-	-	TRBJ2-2	CSARKSTGELFF	TGCAGTGCTCGAAAGTCCACCGGGGAGCTGTTTTTT
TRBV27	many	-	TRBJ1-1	CASTPRGQNTEAFF	TGTGCCAGCACCCCCAGGGGACAGAACACTGAAGCTTTCTTT
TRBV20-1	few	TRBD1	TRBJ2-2	CSANPRQGMNTGELFF	TGCAGTGCTAACCCCCGACAGGGGATGAACACCGGGGAGCTGTTTTTT
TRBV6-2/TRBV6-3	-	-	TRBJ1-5	CASSYGGAKGNQPQHF	TGTGCCAGCAGTTACGGGGGGGCGAAGGGCAATCAGCCCCAGCATTTT
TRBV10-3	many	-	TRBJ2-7	CAISEAVSYEQYF	TGTGCCATCAGTGAGGCGGTTTCCTACGAGCAGTACTTC